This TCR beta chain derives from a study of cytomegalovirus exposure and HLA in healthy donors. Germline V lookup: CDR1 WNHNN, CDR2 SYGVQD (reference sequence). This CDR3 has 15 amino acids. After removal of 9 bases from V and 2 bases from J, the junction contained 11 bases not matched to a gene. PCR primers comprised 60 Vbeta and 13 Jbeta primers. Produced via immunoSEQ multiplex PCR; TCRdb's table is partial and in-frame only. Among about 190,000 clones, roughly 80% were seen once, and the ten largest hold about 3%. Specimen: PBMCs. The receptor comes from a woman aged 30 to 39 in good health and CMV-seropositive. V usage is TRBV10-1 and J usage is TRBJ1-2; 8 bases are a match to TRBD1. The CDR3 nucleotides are TGCGCCAGAACCTACCCGGACAGGGAAAACTATGGCTACACCTTC. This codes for CARTYPDRENYGYTF.